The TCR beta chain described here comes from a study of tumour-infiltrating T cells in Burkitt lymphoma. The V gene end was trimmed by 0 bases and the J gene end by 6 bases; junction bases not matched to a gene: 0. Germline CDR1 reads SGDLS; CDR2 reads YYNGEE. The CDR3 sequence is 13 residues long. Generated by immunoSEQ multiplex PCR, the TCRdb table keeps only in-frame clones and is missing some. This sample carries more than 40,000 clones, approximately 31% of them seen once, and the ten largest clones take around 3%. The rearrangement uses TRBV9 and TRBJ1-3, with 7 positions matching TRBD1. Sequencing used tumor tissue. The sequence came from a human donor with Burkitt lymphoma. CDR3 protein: CASSVEGANTIYF. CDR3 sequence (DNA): TGTGCCAGCAGCGTAGAGGGGGCAAACACCATATATTTT.